This T cell receptor (beta chain) was captured in a study of monozygotic twins with inflammatory bowel disease. The study's findings and limits: A reduction in TCRbeta diversity (inverse Simpson) was seen in IBD patients relative to healthy co-twins. IBD patients exhibited fewer clonotypes shared with other individuals than healthy twins, particularly with disease activity. Subtypes among T cells remained indistinguishable.

TCRdb derives one entry per CDR3 protein from the 5' RACE reads, leaving out DNA. Found here are 300,000 to 350,000 distinct CDR3 sequences; the top ten clones hold 2% to 2.5%. A note on this clonotype: Antigen: not known.

CDR3 size: 13 residues. Germline loops: CDR1 LGHDT, CDR2 YNNKEL (reference sequence). The source of this sequence is a human donor with ulcerative colitis or Crohn's disease, or a healthy co-twin of an affected twin (not recorded which). V gene TRBV3-1 combines with J gene TRBJ1-2. The sample taken for sequencing was blood. Here the CDR3 reads CASSQEYSYGYTF.